In its sample, the clone carrying this T cell receptor (beta chain) was seen once. Produced via immunoSEQ multiplex PCR; TCRdb's table is partial and in-frame only. The sample has roughly 100,000 clones, 96% seen once. This entry belongs to a study of technical replicates of blood from a few donors. This clonotype was sampled from a human donor in good health. What was sequenced was T cells isolated from PBMCs.

CDR3 DNA: TGTGCCAGCAGCCTAAACAGGGGGGCCTACAATGAGCAGTTCTTC. Protein: CASSLNRGAYNEQFF. This chain links TRBV7-9 with TRBJ2-1; 8 bases map to TRBD1. J lost 2 bases, V lost 5 bases, and 5 bases had no gene match. The CDR3 covers 15 residues. From germline, CDR1 is SEHNR and CDR2 FQNEAQ (reference sequence).